This T cell receptor beta chain came from a study of breast tumors, draining lymph nodes, adjacent tissues. Findings of the study overall: Data fit most tumor T cells coming from lymph node, expanding in tumor.

Breast cancer patients provided tissue from their axillary draining lymph nodes. In its sample, this clonotype was seen many times. Its antigen is unknown. Trimming removed 1 base from V and 2 bases from J; junction bases left unmatched: 8. Germline values: CDR1 SGHTS, CDR2 YDEGEE. There are 16 residues in the CDR3. Each CDR3 protein is one row after TCRdb ran MiXCR on the multiplex PCR reads. The profile covers approximately 100,000 distinct CDR3 sequences, with over 20% appearing a single time and 1% to 1.5% taken by the ten largest. The chain carries TRBV5-8 and TRBJ2-7; 8 nucleotides match TRBD1. Sequenced: axillary lymph node tissue. This sequence originates from a female donor with breast cancer. Some clones in this sample may be carry-over from other donors' samples. The chain's CDR3 is CASSLIETGATYEQYF. DNA of the CDR3: TGTGCCAGCAGCTTGATTGAGACAGGGGCTACCTACGAGCAGTACTTC.